The 21 T cell receptor beta chains presented below share a single source sample, sequenced in a study of blood T cell repertoires in COVID-19. TCRdb's copy holds only in-frame clones and misses some; the assay was immunoSEQ multiplex PCR. The table shows approximately 170,000 clones, with 86% occurring only once. Sequencing was performed on peripheral blood. These receptors came from a middle-aged man with active or convalescent COVID-19.

This clone is a singleton in its sample. The chain links TRBV9 to TRBJ2-7; D might be TRBD2 (6 bases). With 0 bases removed from V and 2 bases from J, the gap between germline ends came to 9 bases. This CDR3 has 14 amino acids. Germline V gene lookup returns CDR1 SGDLS and CDR2 YYNGEE. The CDR3 spells CASSVGLGAYEQYF. The DNA for the CDR3 is TGTGCCAGCAGCGTAGGACTAGGGGCCTACGAGCAGTACTTC.

The CDR3 region is CASSLGTSGGVYNEQFF. DNA of the CDR3: TGTGCCAGCAGTTTAGGGACTAGCGGGGGTGTCTACAATGAGCAGTTCTTC. This chain links TRBV4-2 with TRBJ2-1; TRBD2 matches 14 bases. The CDR3 sequence is 17 residues long. V gave up 6 bases and J gave up 3 bases; unmatched junction bases: 7. CDR1 and CDR2 (germline): LGHNA, YNFKEQ.

V gene TRBV18 combines with J gene TRBJ1-2; D gene ambiguous. The ends were cut back, 5 bases at V and 4 bases at J, with 5 bases in the middle. The CDR3 length is 11 residues. Germline V gene sequence: CDR1 KGHSH, CDR2 LQKENI. The CDR3 loop is CASSSFYGYTF. The DNA for the CDR3 is TGTGCCAGCTCATCGTTCTATGGCTACACCTTC.

V is TRBV11-3 and J is TRBJ1-1; 8 bases align to TRBD1. The CDR3 sequence is 15 residues long. Per germline, CDR1 SGHNT and CDR2 YENEEA. Trimming cost V 3 bases and J 3 bases; bases outside gene matches: 6. DNA of the CDR3: TGTGCCAGCAGCTTCTTGACAGGGGTGGACACTGAAGCTTTCTTT. Translation gives CASSFLTGVDTEAFF.

V is TRBV30 and J is TRBJ2-3; TRBD2 matches 8 bases. Germline loops: CDR1 GTSNPN, CDR2 SVGIG (reference sequence). The junction had 9 bases not matched to a gene; V was cut back by 5 bases and J by 2 bases. CDR3 length equals 15 residues. Here the CDR3 reads CAWGLLADATDTQYF. In DNA, the CDR3 is TGTGCCTGGGGCTTACTAGCGGACGCCACAGATACGCAGTATTTT.

This chain joins TRBV5-1 and TRBJ2-1, with 10 bases that match TRBD2. The CDR3 length is 18 residues. Germline V CDR1 and CDR2: SGHRS, YFSETQ. V was pared by 4 bases and J by 4 bases, with 14 bases of the junction left unmatched. Here the CDR3 reads CASSPTPRTSGIYNEQFF. The CDR3, as DNA: TGCGCCAGCAGCCCCACCCCCCGGACTAGCGGCATATACAATGAGCAGTTCTTC.

The V and J genes are TRBV18 and TRBJ1-6; unclear D gene. Trimming removed 0 bases at V and 7 bases at J, with 13 bases between. This CDR3 is 16 amino acids long. Germline V lookup: CDR1 KGHSH, CDR2 LQKENI. This CDR3 reads CASSPPMGQVNSPLHF. DNA of the CDR3: TGTGCCAGCTCACCACCCATGGGTCAGGTCAATTCACCCCTCCACTTT.

This clone was observed a handful of times. The CDR3 loop is CASSASSLRNTGELFF. The CDR3 region has the DNA TGCGCCAGCAGTGCCTCGAGCCTAAGGAACACCGGGGAGCTGTTTTTT. The chain couples TRBV10-1 to TRBJ2-2; D call uncertain. Trimming stripped 4 bases from V and 1 base from J, with 13 bases between. This CDR3 spans 16 amino acids. The germline V gene has CDR1 WNHNN and CDR2 SYGVQD (reference sequence).

The table lists this clone with a count of one. The chain couples TRBV24-1 to TRBJ2-3; 7 bases agree with TRBD2. Germline assignment: CDR1 KGHDR and CDR2 SFDVKD. The V segment lost 5 bases and the J segment 7 bases; nucleotides outside the gene matches: 5. The CDR3 spans 13 residues. The chain's CDR3 is CATSVQGGNTQYF. The CDR3 nucleotides read TGTGCCACCAGTGTGCAGGGAGGGAATACGCAGTATTTT.

The chain uses TRBV27 and TRBJ2-5, with TRBD1 matching 9 bases. This CDR3 contains 16 residues. Losses at the gene ends were 6 bases for V and 3 bases for J; bases not matched to a gene: 11. Germline lookup yields CDR1 MNHEY and CDR2 SMNVEV (reference sequence). CDR3: CASSPDRGGWEETQYF. The CDR3, as DNA: TGTGCCAGCAGCCCGGACAGGGGAGGTTGGGAAGAGACCCAGTACTTC.

The DNA for the CDR3 is TGTGCCAGCAGTTTATCCGTATATCAGCCCCAGCATTTT. It encodes CASSLSVYQPQHF. The V gene is TRBV27, the J gene TRBJ1-5; D is undetermined. This CDR3 is 13 amino acids long. Per the germline V gene, CDR1 is MNHEY and CDR2 is SMNVEV (reference sequence). The V end was cut by 0 bases, the J end by 5 bases, with 5 bases between.

The V call is TRBV28, the J call TRBJ2-3, with 12 bases that match TRBD2. Per the germline V gene, CDR1 is MDHEN and CDR2 is SYDVKM. CDR3 length: 13 residues. V shed 8 bases and J 8 bases; nucleotides not matched to a gene: 5. The CDR3 DNA reads as TGTGCCAGCCTGACTAGCGGGAGAACTACGCAGTATTTT. The encoded protein is CASLTSGRTTQYF.

The V call is TRBV5-1, the J call TRBJ2-3; TRBD1 matches 12 bases. Germline assignment: CDR1 SGHRS and CDR2 YFSETQ. The CDR3 sequence is 17 residues long. Trimming cost V 3 bases and J 4 bases; bases outside gene matches: 9. The CDR3 protein is CASSWAGTGGLADTQYF. The CDR3 region has the DNA TGCGCCAGCAGCTGGGCCGGGACAGGGGGCCTCGCAGATACGCAGTATTTT.

The CDR3 spells CAVEGAGGYTF. The CDR3, as DNA: TGCGCCGTTGAAGGGGCAGGTGGCTACACCTTC. This chain connects TRBV20-1 to TRBJ1-2, with D maybe TRBD1 (5 bases). Germline assignment: CDR1 DFQATT and CDR2 SNEGSKA (reference sequence). The CDR3 has 11 residues.

This chain uses TRBV12-3 or TRBV12-4 with TRBJ1-5, with D perhaps TRBD1 (6 bases). Deletions cut 7 bases from V and 5 bases from J, with 12 bases between. The CDR3 covers 13 residues. CDR3 region: CASMDSRYQPQHF. The CDR3 coding sequence is TGTGCCAGCATGGACAGCCGATATCAGCCCCAGCATTTT.

This clone was observed a handful of times. The rearrangement joins TRBV28 to TRBJ1-1; D possibly corresponds to TRBD1 (6 bases). Between the trimmed V and J ends, which lost 3 bases and 5 bases, there was a span of 13 bases. The V gene's germline CDR1 is MDHEN and CDR2 SYDVKM. This CDR3 spans 14 amino acids. The CDR3 here is CASSLRGAGTEAFF. In nucleotides, the CDR3 is TGTGCCAGCAGTTTGCGGGGGGCAGGGACTGAAGCTTTCTTT. The variable domain in full, with the rest retrieved from reference TRBV28 and TRBJ1-1, is DVKVTQSSRYLVKRTGEKVFLECVQDMDHENMFWYRQDPGLGLRLIYFSYDVKMKEKGDIPEGYSVSREKKERFSLILESASTNQTSMYLCASSLRGAGTEAFFGQGTRLTVV.

This chain links TRBV4-1 with TRBJ1-1; TRBD1 matches at 8 bases. J was trimmed by 5 bases and V by 2 bases; bases with no gene match: 10. This CDR3 is built from 16 residues. The germline V gene has CDR1 MGHRA and CDR2 YSYEKL. The CDR3 DNA follows: TGCGCCAGCAGCCAAAAAACAGGGGGAGGTGGAACTGAAGCTTTCTTT. It specifies CASSQKTGGGGTEAFF.

This clone occurred a few times. V gene TRBV7-2 combines with J gene TRBJ1-2; TRBD1 agrees at 7 bases. The CDR3 loop spans 13 amino acids. Germline V CDR1 and CDR2: SGHTA, FQGNSA. V lost 5 bases to trimming and J lost 5 bases; unmatched junction nucleotides: 5. In nucleotides, the CDR3 is TGTGCCAGCAGCCCCGGGACAGAGTATGGCTACACCTTC. Protein sequence: CASSPGTEYGYTF.

The chain combines TRBV7-3 with TRBJ1-4, with D possibly TRBD1 on 6 matching bases. This CDR3 spans 16 amino acids. The germline CDR1 and CDR2 sequences are SGHTA and FQGTGA. V shed 4 bases and J shed 6 bases, with 18 bases lying between them. As DNA, the CDR3 is TGTGCCAGCAGCTCGACACAGGGTACCAGAGATGAAAAACTGTTTTTT. It encodes CASSSTQGTRDEKLFF.

This clone has a single count. The V call is TRBV7-3, the J call TRBJ2-1; D gene ambiguous. Germline V gene lookup returns CDR1 SGHTA and CDR2 FQGTGA. Between the trimmed V and J ends, which lost 5 bases and 6 bases, there was a span of 8 bases. This CDR3 contains 12 residues. This CDR3 is CASSHPGNEQFF. For the CDR3, the DNA is TGTGCCAGCAGCCACCCGGGCAATGAGCAGTTCTTC.

The genes are TRBV11-1 and TRBJ1-6; D remains unclear. The CDR3 is 15 amino acids. V shed 5 bases and J shed 3 bases, with 11 bases lying between them. Germline CDR1 is SGHAT and CDR2 is FQDESV (reference sequence). The CDR3 DNA sequence: TGTGCCAGCAGCCCGGACTCCCTCTATAATTCACCCCTCCACTTT. It codes for CASSPDSLYNSPLHF.